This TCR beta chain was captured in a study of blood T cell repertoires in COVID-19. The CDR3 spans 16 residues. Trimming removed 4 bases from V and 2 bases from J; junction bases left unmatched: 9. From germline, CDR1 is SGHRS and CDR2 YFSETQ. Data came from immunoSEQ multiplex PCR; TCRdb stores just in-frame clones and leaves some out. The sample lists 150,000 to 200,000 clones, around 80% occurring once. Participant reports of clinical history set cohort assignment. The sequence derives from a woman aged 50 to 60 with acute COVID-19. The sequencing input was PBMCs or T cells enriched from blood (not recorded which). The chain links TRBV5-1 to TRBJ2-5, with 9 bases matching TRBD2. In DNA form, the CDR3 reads TGCGCCAGCAGCCCTGGAATAGCGGGGGATCAAGAGACCCAGTACTTC. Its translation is CASSPGIAGDQETQYF.